This entry lists 6 T cell receptor beta chains sequenced from one sample in a study of identical twins. MiXCR, run by TCRdb on the 5' RACE reads, gives a single entry per CDR3 protein. The sample lists some 500,000 distinct CDR3 sequences, approximately 15% seen once, with 0.98% in the top ten. The sample was also linked to a second study, of yellow fever vaccine responses in identical twins.

The specimen sequenced was CD4+ T cells sorted from blood. These receptors originate from a woman aged 18-29 years in good health.

This clonotype was detected many times. The chain carries TRBV7-2 and TRBJ1-5; D is possibly TRBD1 (5 bases). The germline V gene encodes CDR1 SGHTA and CDR2 FQGNSA. V lost 1 base and J lost 11, with 6 bases in between. The CDR3 loop spans 11 amino acids. CDR3 DNA: TGTGCCAGCAGCTTAGAGGGGTCCCAGCATTTT. As protein: CASSLEGSQHF.

This clonotype was counted only a few times. V and J are TRBV20-1 and TRBJ2-7; D may be TRBD1 (5 bases). V was shortened by 5 bases and J by 12 bases, with 26 bases between the two germline ends. Germline V lookup: CDR1 DFQATT, CDR2 SNEGSKA (reference sequence). This CDR3 has 14 residues. The CDR3: CSASGRAQGLTLYF. In DNA, the CDR3 is TGCAGTGCTTCCGGTCGGGCGCAGGGCCTGACTCTGTACTTC.

This clonotype was seen a few times. The chain joins TRBV28 to TRBJ2-7; D gene ambiguous. Germline V gives CDR1 MDHEN, CDR2 SYDVKM. The length of the CDR3 is 15 residues. Trimming stripped 3 bases from V and 2 bases from J, with 14 bases between. This CDR3 is CASSFPTHRPYEQYF. CDR3 nucleotides: TGTGCCAGCAGTTTTCCCACACACCGACCCTACGAGCAGTACTTC.

The genes are TRBV23-1 and TRBJ2-7; D gene unclear. TRBV23-1 belongs to the ORF category, with a function that is uncertain. Deletions cut 9 bases from V and 0 bases from J, with 21 bases between. The length of the CDR3 is 16 residues. The CDR3 is CARGTVRPLISYEQYF. As DNA, the CDR3 is TGCGCCAGAGGTACCGTGAGACCGCTTATCTCCTACGAGCAGTACTTC.

This clonotype has just a few counts. This chain uses TRBV20-1 with TRBJ2-3, with a tentative D call TRBD2 (7 bases). The germline V gene encodes CDR1 DFQATT and CDR2 SNEGSKA (reference sequence). This CDR3 comprises 16 residues. Between the trimmed V and J ends, which lost 2 bases and 5 bases, there was a span of 20 bases. CDR3: CSARPLSRGGLDTQYF. DNA for the CDR3: TGCAGTGCTAGACCCCTTTCGAGGGGGGGCTTAGATACGCAGTATTTT.

The J gene is TRBJ2-1, the V gene TRBV6-1, with 8 bases matching TRBD2. Germline CDR1 and CDR2: MNHNS and SASEGT. V gave up 6 bases and J gave up 0 bases; unmatched junction bases: 7. The CDR3 loop spans 16 amino acids. In DNA form, the CDR3 reads TGTGCCAGCAGGACACTAGCGGAGAGCTCCTACAATGAGCAGTTCTTC. Translation gives CASRTLAESSYNEQFF.